This entry is about one T cell receptor beta chain. The record originates from a study of technical replicates of blood from a handful of donors. Data came from immunoSEQ multiplex PCR; TCRdb stores just in-frame clones and leaves some out. The data hold about 95,000 clones, with around 95% observed a single time. The sequence was obtained from a human donor in good health. Sequences were obtained from T cells isolated from PBMCs.

CDR3 sequence: CASGLVLGQGRSVGNQPQHF. The CDR3 DNA reads as TGTGCTAGTGGTTTGGTATTAGGACAGGGGAGGAGTGTTGGCAATCAGCCCCAGCATTTT. The chain uses TRBV12-5 and TRBJ1-5; TRBD1 matches at 9 bases. From germline, CDR1 is LGHNT and CDR2 FRNRAP. The V and J ends lost 0 bases and 2 bases, in that order; junction bases with no gene match: 14. The CDR3 contains 20 residues.